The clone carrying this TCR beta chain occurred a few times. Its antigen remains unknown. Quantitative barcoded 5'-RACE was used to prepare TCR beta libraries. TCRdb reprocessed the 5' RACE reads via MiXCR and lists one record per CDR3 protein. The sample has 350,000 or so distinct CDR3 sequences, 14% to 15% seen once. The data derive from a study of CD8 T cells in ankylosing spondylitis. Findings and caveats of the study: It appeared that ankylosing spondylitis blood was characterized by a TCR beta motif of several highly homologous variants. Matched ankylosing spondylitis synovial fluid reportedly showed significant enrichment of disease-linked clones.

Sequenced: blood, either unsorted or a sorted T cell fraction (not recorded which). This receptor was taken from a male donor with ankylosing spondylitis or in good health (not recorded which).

The CDR3 DNA reads TGTGCCAGCAGTTTTAAGGAGAACTATGGCTACACCTTC. This sequence encodes CASSFKENYGYTF. The chain combines TRBV12-3 or TRBV12-4 with TRBJ1-2; D gene uncertain. This CDR3 region has 13 residues. Between the trimmed V and J ends, which lost 3 bases and 2 bases, there was a span of 7 bases.